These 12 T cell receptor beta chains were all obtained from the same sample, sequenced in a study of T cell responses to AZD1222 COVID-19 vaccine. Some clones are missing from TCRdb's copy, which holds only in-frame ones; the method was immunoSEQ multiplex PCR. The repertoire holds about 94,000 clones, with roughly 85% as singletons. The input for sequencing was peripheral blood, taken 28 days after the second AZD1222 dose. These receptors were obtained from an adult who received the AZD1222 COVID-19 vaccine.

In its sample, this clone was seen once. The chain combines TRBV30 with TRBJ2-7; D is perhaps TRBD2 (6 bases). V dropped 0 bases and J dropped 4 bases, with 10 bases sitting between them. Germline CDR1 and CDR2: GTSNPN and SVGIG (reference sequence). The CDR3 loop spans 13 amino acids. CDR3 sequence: CAWSVPGTYEQYF. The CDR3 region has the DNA TGTGCCTGGAGTGTACCAGGGACTTACGAGCAGTACTTC.

The CDR3 protein is CASSEAVVGVSGYTF. In DNA form, the CDR3 reads TGTGCCAGCAGTGAAGCGGTGGTAGGAGTGAGCGGCTACACCTTC. V is TRBV2 and J is TRBJ1-2; D is unclear. Per the germline V gene, CDR1 is SNHLY and CDR2 is FYNNEI. The CDR3 has 15 residues. Trimming removed 0 bases at V and 8 bases at J, with 16 bases between.

The CDR3 sequence is CASSFLAGNTGELFF. The CDR3 DNA reads as TGTGCCAGCAGCTTTTTAGCGGGGAACACCGGGGAGCTGTTTTTT. This chain links TRBV9 with TRBJ2-2; TRBD2 agrees at 7 bases. The CDR3 extends over 15 amino acids. Germline CDR1 is SGDLS and CDR2 is YYNGEE. Trimming took 4 bases from V and 1 from J; bases not matched to a gene: 4.

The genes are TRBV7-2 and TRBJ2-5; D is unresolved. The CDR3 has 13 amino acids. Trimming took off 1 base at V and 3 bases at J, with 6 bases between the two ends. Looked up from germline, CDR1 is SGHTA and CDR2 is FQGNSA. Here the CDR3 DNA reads TGTGCCAGCAGCTTAGTTAGAGAAGAGACCCAGTACTTC. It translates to CASSLVREETQYF. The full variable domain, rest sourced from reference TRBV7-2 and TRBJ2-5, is GAGVSQSPSNKVTEKGKDVELRCDPISGHTALYWYRQSLGQGLEFLIYFQGNSAPDKSGLPSDRFSAERTGGSVSTLTIQRTQQEDSAVYLCASSLVREETQYFGPGTRLLVL.

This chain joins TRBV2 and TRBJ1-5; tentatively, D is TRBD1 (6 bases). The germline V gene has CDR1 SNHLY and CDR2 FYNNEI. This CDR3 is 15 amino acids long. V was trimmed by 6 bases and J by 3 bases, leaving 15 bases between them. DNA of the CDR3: TGTGCCAGCAGGGTTGACAGGTTAGACAATCAGCCCCAGCATTTT. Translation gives CASRVDRLDNQPQHF.

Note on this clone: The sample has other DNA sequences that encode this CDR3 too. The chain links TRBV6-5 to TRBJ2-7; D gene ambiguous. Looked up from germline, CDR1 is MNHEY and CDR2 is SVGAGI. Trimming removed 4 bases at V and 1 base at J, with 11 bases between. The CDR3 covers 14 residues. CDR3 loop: CASSLGLSSYEQYF. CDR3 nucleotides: TGTGCCAGCAGTTTGGGCTTAAGTTCCTACGAGCAGTACTTC.

CDR3: CASSQDPVSYNSPLHF. The CDR3 DNA is TGCGCCAGCAGCCAAGATCCAGTGTCCTATAATTCACCCCTCCACTTT. V usage is TRBV4-3 and J usage is TRBJ1-6; no reliable D call. V lost 0 bases and J 1 base, leaving 7 bases between the germline ends. CDR3 length: 16 amino acids. From germline, CDR1 is LGHNA and CDR2 YSLEER.

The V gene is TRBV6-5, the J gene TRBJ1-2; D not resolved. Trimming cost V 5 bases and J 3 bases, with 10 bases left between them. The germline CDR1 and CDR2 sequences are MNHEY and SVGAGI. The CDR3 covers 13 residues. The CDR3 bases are TGTGCCAGCAGTCGGGCTGGGGACTATGGCTACACCTTC. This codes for CASSRAGDYGYTF.

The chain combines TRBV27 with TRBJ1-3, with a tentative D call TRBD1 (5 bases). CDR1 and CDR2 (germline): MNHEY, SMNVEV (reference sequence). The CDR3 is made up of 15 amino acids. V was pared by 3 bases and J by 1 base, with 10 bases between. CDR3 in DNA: TGTGCCAGCAGTTTGAGGGAGGGGTCTGGAAACACCATATATTTT. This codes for CASSLREGSGNTIYF.

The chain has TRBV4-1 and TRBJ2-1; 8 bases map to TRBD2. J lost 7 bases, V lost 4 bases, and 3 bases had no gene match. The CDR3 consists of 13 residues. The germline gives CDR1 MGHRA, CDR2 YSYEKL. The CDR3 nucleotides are TGCGCCAGCAGCCGCGGGGGGCTAAATGAGCAGTTCTTC. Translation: CASSRGGLNEQFF.

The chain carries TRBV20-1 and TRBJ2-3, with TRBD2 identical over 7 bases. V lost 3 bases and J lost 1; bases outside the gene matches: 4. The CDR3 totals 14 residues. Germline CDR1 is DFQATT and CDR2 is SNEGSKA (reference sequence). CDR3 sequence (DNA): TGCAGTGCTAGTTCCGCGGGAGGCACAGATACGCAGTATTTT. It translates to CSASSAGGTDTQYF.

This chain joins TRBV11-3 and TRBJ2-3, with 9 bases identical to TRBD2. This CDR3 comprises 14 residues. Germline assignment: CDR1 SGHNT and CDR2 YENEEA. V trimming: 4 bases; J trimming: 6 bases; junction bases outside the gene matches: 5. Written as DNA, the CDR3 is TGTGCCAGCAGCTCGGGACTAGCAACGGATACGCAGTATTTT. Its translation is CASSSGLATDTQYF. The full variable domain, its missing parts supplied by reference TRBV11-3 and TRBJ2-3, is EAGVVQSPRYKIIEKKQPVAFWCNPISGHNTLYWYLQNLGQGPELLIRYENEEAVDDSQLPKDRFSAERLKGVDSTLKIQPAELGDSAVYLCASSSGLATDTQYFGPGTRLTVL.